One T cell receptor beta chain is described in this entry. These data originate in a study of cytomegalovirus exposure and HLA in healthy donors. The protocol was immunoSEQ multiplex PCR, while the TCRdb copy is restricted to in-frame clones and leaves out a portion. The sample lists more than 150,000 clones, 88% occurring once. Germline loops: CDR1 SGDLS, CDR2 YYNGEE. V gave up 4 bases and J gave up 5 bases, with 18 bases separating them. This CDR3 region has 15 residues. The sequence was obtained from a man aged 18 to 30 in good health and CMV-seronegative. This rearrangement joins TRBV9 to TRBJ2-5, with D maybe TRBD2 (6 bases). The sample comprised PBMCs. DNA for the CDR3: TGTGCCAGCAGCTCCCTCGGGGGTTCGGGGGAGACCCAGTACTTC. It yields the protein CASSSLGGSGETQYF. Using reference TRBV9 and TRBJ2-5 for the parts outside the CDR3, the full variable domain is DSGVTQTPKHLITATGQRVTLRCSPRSGDLSVYWYQQSLDQGLQFLIQYYNGEERAKGNILERFSAQQFPDLHSELNLSSLELGDSALYFCASSSLGGSGETQYFGPGTRLLVL.